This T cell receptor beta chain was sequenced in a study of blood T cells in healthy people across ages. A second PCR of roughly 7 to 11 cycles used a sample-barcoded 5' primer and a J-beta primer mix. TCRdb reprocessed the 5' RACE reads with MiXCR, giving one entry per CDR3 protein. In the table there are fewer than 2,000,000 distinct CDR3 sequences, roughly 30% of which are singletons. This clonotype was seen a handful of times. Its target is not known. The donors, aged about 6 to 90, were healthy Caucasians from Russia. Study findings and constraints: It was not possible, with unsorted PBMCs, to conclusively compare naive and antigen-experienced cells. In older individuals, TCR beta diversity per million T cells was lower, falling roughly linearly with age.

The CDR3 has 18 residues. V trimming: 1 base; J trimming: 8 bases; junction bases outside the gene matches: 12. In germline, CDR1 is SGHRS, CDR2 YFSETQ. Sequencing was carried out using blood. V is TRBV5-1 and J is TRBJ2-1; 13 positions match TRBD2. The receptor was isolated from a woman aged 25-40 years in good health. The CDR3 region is CASSLLTSGRASVDEQFF. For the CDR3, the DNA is TGCGCCAGCAGCTTGTTAACTAGCGGGAGGGCCAGTGTCGATGAGCAGTTCTTC.